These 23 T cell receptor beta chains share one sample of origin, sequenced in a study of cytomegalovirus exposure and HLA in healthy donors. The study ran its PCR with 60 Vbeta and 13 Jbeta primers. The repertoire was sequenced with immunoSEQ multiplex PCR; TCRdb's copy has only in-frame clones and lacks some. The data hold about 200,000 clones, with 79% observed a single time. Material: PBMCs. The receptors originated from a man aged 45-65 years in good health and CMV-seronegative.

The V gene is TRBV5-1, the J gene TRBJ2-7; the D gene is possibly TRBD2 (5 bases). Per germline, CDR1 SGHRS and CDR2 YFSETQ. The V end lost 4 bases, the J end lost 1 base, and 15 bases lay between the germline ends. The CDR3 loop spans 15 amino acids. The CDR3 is CASSLSLGLSYEQYF. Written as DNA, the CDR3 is TGCGCCAGCAGCCTCTCACTAGGATTATCCTACGAGCAGTACTTC.

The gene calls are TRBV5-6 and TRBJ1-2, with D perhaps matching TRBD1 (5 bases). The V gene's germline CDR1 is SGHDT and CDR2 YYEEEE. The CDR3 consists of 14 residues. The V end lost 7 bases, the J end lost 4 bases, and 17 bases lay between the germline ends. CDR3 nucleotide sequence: TGTGCCAGCCTAAGGAGGGGCTATAGCTATGGCTACACCTTC. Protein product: CASLRRGYSYGYTF. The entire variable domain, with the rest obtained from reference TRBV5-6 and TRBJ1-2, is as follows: DAGVTQSPTHLIKTRGQQVTLRCSPKSGHDTVSWYQQALGQGPQFIFQYYEEEERQRGNFPDRFSGHQFPNYSSELNVNALLLGDSALYLCASLRRGYSYGYTFGSGTRLTVV.

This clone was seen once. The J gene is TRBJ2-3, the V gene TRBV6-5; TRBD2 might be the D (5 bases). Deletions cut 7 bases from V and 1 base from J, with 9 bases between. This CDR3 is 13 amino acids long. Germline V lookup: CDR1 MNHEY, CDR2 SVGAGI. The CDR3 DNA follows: TGTGCCAGCAATGCGGGTGGCACAGATACGCAGTATTTT. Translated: CASNAGGTDTQYF.

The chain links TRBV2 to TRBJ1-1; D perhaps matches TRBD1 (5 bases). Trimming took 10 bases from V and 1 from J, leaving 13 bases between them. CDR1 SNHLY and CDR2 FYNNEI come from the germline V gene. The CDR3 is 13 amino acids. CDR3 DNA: TGTGCCACCCGGGACTCCGAGAACACTGAAGCTTTCTTT. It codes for CATRDSENTEAFF.

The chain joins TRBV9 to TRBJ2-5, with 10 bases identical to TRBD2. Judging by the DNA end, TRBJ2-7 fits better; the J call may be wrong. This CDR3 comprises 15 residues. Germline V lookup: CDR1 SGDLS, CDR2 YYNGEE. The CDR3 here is CASSVGAGGVYEQYF. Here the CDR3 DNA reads TGTGCCAGCAGCGTAGGAGCGGGAGGGGTGTACGAGCAGTACTTC.

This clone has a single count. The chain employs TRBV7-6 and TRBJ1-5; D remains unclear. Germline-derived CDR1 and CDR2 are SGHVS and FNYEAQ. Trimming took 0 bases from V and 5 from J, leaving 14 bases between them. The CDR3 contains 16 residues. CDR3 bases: TGTGCCAGCAGCTTAGCACCTGGTGCGGGCTATCAGCCCCAGCATTTT. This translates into CASSLAPGAGYQPQHF.

The CDR3 sequence is CASSGGGNPTDTQYF. The CDR3, as DNA: TGTGCCAGCAGTGGAGGGGGAAACCCCACAGATACGCAGTATTTT. This chain joins TRBV25-1 and TRBJ2-3; tentatively, D is TRBD1 (6 bases). This CDR3 has 15 residues. V lost 4 bases and J lost 2, with 13 bases in between. Germline CDR1 is MGHDK and CDR2 is SYGVNS.

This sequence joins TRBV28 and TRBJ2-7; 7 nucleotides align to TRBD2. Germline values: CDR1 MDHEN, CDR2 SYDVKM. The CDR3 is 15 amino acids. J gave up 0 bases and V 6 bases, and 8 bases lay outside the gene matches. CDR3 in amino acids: CASSFGAGSSYEQYF. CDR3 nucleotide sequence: TGTGCCAGCAGCTTTGGAGCGGGGAGCTCCTACGAGCAGTACTTC. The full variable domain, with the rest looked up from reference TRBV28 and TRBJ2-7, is DVKVTQSSRYLVKRTGEKVFLECVQDMDHENMFWYRQDPGLGLRLIYFSYDVKMKEKGDIPEGYSVSREKKERFSLILESASTNQTSMYLCASSFGAGSSYEQYFGPGTRLTVT.

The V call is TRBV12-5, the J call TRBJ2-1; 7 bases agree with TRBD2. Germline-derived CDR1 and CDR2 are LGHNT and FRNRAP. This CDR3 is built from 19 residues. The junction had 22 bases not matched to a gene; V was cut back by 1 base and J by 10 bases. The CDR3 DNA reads TGTGCTAGTGGTTTGGCCTTCCGGGCCTCAGAACCCGGGGGAGGGGAGCAGTTCTTC. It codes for CASGLAFRASEPGGGEQFF.

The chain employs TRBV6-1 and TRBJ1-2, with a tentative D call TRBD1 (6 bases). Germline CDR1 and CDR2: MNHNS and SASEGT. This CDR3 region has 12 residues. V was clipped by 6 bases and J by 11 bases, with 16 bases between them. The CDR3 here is CASRTLSTGYTF. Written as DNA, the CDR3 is TGTGCCAGCAGAACTTTATCGACAGGATACACCTTC.

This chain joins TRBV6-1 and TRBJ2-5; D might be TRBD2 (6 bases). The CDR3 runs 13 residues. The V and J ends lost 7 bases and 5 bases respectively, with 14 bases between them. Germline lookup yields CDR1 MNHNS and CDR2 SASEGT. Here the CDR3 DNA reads TGTGCCAGCACCGCGCGACTAGGGGAGACCCAGTACTTC. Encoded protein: CASTARLGETQYF.

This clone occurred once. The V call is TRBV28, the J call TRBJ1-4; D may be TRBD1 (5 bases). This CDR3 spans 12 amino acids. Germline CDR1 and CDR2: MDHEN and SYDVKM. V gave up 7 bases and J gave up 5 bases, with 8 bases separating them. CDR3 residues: CASTRQNEKLFF. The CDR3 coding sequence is TGTGCCAGCACACGACAGAATGAAAAACTGTTTTTT.

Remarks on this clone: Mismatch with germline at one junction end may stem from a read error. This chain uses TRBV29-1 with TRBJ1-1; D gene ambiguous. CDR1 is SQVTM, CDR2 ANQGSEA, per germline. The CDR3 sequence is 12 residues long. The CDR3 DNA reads TGTAGCATTAGAGGGTGGGACACTGAAGCTTTCTTT. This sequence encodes CSIRGWDTEAFF.

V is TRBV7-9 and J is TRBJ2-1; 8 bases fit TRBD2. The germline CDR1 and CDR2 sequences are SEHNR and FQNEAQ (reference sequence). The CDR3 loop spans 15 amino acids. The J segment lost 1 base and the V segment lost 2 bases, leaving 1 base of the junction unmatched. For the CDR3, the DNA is TGTGCCAGCAGCTTACTAGCGGGTTCCTACAATGAGCAGTTCTTC. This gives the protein CASSLLAGSYNEQFF. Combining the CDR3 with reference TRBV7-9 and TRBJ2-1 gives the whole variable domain DTGVSQNPRHKITKRGQNVTFRCDPISEHNRLYWYRQTLGQGPEFLTYFQNEAQLEKSRLLSDRFSAERPKGSFSTLEIQRTEQGDSAMYLCASSLLAGSYNEQFFGPGTRLTVL.

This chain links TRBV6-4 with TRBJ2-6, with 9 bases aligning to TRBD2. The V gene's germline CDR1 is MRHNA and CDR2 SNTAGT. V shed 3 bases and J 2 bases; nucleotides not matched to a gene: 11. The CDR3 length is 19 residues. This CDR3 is CASSDLAGSGLAGANVLTF. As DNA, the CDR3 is TGTGCCAGCAGTGATCTAGCGGGATCGGGGTTGGCTGGGGCCAACGTCCTGACTTTC.

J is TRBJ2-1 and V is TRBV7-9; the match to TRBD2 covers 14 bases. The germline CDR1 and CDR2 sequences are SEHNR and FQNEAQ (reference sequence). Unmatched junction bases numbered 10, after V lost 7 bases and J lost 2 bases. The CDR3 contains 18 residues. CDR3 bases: TGTGCCAGCAAATCTACGGGACTAGCGGGAGACACCTACAATGAGCAGTTCTTC. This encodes CASKSTGLAGDTYNEQFF.

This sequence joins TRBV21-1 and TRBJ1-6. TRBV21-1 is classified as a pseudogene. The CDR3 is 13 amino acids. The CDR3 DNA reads TGTGCCAGCGGGGGGGAGTGGGATTCACCCCTCCACTTT. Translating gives CASGGEWDSPLHF.

The CDR3 protein is CAPQCPDTQYF. DNA for the CDR3: TGCGCCCCCCAGTGTCCAGATACGCAGTATTTT. The chain combines TRBV23-1 with TRBJ2-3; D remains ambiguous. TRBV23-1 is given ORF status, its function remaining uncertain. The CDR3 extends over 11 amino acids. V gave up 11 bases and J gave up 4 bases, with 10 bases separating them.

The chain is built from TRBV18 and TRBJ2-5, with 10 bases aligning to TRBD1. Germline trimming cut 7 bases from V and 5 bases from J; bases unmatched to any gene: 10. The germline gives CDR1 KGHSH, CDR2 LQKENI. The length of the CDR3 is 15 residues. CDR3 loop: CASWGRDRGRETQYF. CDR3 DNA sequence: TGTGCCAGCTGGGGCCGGGACAGGGGCCGGGAGACCCAGTACTTC.

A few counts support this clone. CDR3 sequence reads: CSVDPETNTEAFF. The CDR3 nucleotides read TGCAGCGTTGATCCGGAGACGAACACTGAAGCTTTCTTT. The chain carries TRBV29-1 and TRBJ1-1; D not resolved. The CDR3 covers 13 residues. The V gene lost 3 bases and the J gene lost 1 base, with 9 bases spanning the gap. CDR1 is SQVTM, CDR2 ANQGSEA, per germline.

The CDR3 nucleotides are TGTGCCAGCAGCGTAGGACTAGCGGGAGGGGGCACAGATACGCAGTATTTT. Translated, it gives CASSVGLAGGGTDTQYF. The genes are TRBV9 and TRBJ2-3; the match to TRBD2 covers 14 bases. The CDR3 contains 17 residues. The ends lost 0 bases at V and 1 base at J; junction bases unmatched: 1. Germline CDR1 is SGDLS and CDR2 is YYNGEE.

The CDR3: CAWSVSWGRRKLFF. The CDR3 DNA follows: TGTGCCTGGAGTGTAAGCTGGGGGCGCCGAAAACTGTTTTTT. The chain joins TRBV30 to TRBJ1-4; tentative D call: TRBD1 (6 bases). Trimming removed 0 bases at V and 10 bases at J, with 15 bases between. The CDR3 runs to 14 residues. In germline, CDR1 is GTSNPN, CDR2 SVGIG (reference sequence). The variable domain in full, with the rest retrieved from reference TRBV30 and TRBJ1-4, is SQTIHQWPATLVQPVGSPLSLECTVEGTSNPNLYWYRQAAGRGLQLLFYSVGIGQISSEVPQNLSASRPQDRQFILSSKKLLLSDSGFYLCAWSVSWGRRKLFFGSGTQLSVL.

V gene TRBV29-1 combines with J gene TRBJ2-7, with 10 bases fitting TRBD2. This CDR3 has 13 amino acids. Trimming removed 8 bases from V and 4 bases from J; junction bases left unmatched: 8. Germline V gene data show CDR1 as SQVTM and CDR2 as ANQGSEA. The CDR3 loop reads CSIGTSEVYEQYF. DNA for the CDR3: TGCAGCATAGGGACTAGCGAGGTATACGAGCAGTACTTC.